The clone carrying this T cell receptor beta chain was detected only a few times. The germline V and J ends were trimmed by 5 bases and 4 bases, with 13 bases remaining between them. This CDR3 has 14 amino acids. Germline CDR1 and CDR2: KGHDR and SFDVKD. The data were obtained in a study of blood T cell repertoires in COVID-19. Authors' processing steps: Nucleated cell number was recorded as an estimate derived from reference gene primer amplification. Method: immunoSEQ multiplex PCR; TCRdb's copy keeps in-frame clones and lacks some. Clonal size and the V and J genes are those of that table, whereas D and trimming came from the DNA. Of a few hundred thousand clones in the sample, over 75% were seen once.

The chain uses TRBV24-1 and TRBJ1-2; no definite D call. This sequence originates from a man in his late teens or twenties who had recovered from COVID-19. What was sequenced was PBMCs or T cells enriched from blood (not recorded which). This chain's CDR3 is CATSANPPPYGYTF. For the CDR3, the DNA is TGTGCCACCAGTGCTAACCCGCCCCCCTATGGCTACACCTTC.